Included here is one TCR beta chain sequence, with context. The target of this receptor is not known. No base qualities exist here, and no much larger clone lies one base off it. The method was 5' RACE. Instrument used: Illumina HiSeq 2000. Template switching introduced a universal primer binding site; the final cDNA contained a unique molecular identifier, enabling accurate counting of TCR cDNA molecules. First-strand cDNA for TCR alpha and beta chains was synthesized from specific primers in the conserved constant-segment region. To control for contamination, each cDNA library was double barcoded with a SMART-Mk sample barcode plus Illumina barcodes. TruSeq adapter sequences and Illumina sample barcodes were added in two successive PCR steps. TCR alpha and beta cDNA libraries were sequenced on the Illumina HiSeq platform with custom primers. The authors' pipeline ran thus. Unique molecular identifiers were extracted from raw reads with MiGEC, and CDR3 positions were determined with MiXCR. Recombination models were inferred per individual with the repgenHMM and IGoR tools using an EM algorithm. Shared clonotype analysis was performed with the tcR package in R, normalizing sharing by the product of cloneset sizes. Out-of-frame nonproductive sequences were analyzed to study raw recombination free of thymic and clonal selection effects. TCRdb applied fastp at Q25 and MiXCR to the public reads, then kept only in-frame beta chains. Each record represents a unique CDR3 protein, reported with the most common genes and DNA among its rows. It is TCRdb's table, rather than the study itself, that gives the V and J calls and clone size. The sample profile shows some 730,000 distinct CDR3 sequences; approximately 18% of them were found once. Roughly 14% of the sample is in the top ten clones.

Every donor was a healthy Caucasian. Three pairs of female monozygotic twins, all aged roughly 18 to 30 years, made up the twin cohort. The RNA used for TCR libraries was isolated from peripheral blood mononuclear cells. These data come from a study of identical twins (dated by TCRdb to 2015 to 2016). About the study as a whole: The study deep-sequenced TCR alpha and beta repertoires from monozygotic twins, unrelated adults of various ages and cord blood to test whether fetal clonotypes persist. To rule out contamination, replicate twin experiments were performed at different times with different library preparation protocols.

The study at large found these results: The excess sharing between twins in beta out-of-frame sequences was weaker because fewer shared sequences reduced the signal-to-noise ratio. Fewer insertions were carried by abundant cord blood beta clonotypes, a similar but weaker trend appeared in young adult naive repertoires, and no such trend appeared in memory repertoires. Compared with coincidental sharing between unrelated individuals, out-of-frame TCR alpha sequences shared between twins showed an excess of sequences with low generation probability. Invariant T cells such as MAIT and iNKT could partly confound zero-insertion analyses, although diverse VJ usage argued against such confounding for most clonotypes. Because the same donors could not be followed over many years, conclusions were based on cross-sectional statistical analysis. Out-of-frame TCR alpha sharing in monozygotic twins was systematically underestimated by recombination models, whereas sharing between unrelated individuals was in agreement with the recombination models.

CDR1 and CDR2, per the germline V gene (reference sequence), are DFQATT and SNEGSKA. Spanning cysteine to phenylalanine, the CDR3 consists of 14 amino acids. CDR3 DNA only is kept here, 42 bases in frame from base 1. Compared with germline, V lacks 3 bases and J lacks 3 bases; bases without a gene match: 5. These data were also reused for a study on T cells expressing NK-cell markers. The second study's paper adds: TCR beta-chain repertoires were profiled in sorted CD3+CD56+NKG2C+, CD3+CD56+NKG2C- and CD3+CD56-NKG2C+ T-cell subsets from fewer than 10 donors. Among the eight sequenced donors, seven were HCMV-seropositive and one was HCMV-seronegative. In several experiments an anti-gammadeltaTCR antibody was added to restrict sorting to alphabetaTCR-expressing T cells. In six donors, the dominant CD3+CD56+NKG2C+ clonotypes were among the top 10 CD8+ clonotypes and accounted for roughly 1.0-7.5% of CD8+ T cells. Those dominant clonotypes were again the most abundant among CD3+CD56-NKG2C+ cells in a handful of donors, at about 25-65%. Whether the expanded NKG2C-expressing T cell clones were specific for HCMV antigens was left unclear. Randomly selected healthy volunteers, three men and five women, were used as the eight sequenced donors. HCMV serostatus was determined by detecting HCMV-specific IgG in serum with a commercial ELISA kit. For about six donors, unsorted PBMC were also used to sequence bulk peripheral blood T-cell repertoires. MIGEC handled demultiplexing of the reads and grouping by UMI, while MiTCR was used to assemble and quantify clonotypes. To exclude erroneous sequences, any TCR cDNA sequence not supported by at least two reads was discarded. Downstream repertoire analysis used the tcR package, and clonotypes were matched across fractions by CDR3 nucleotide sequence plus V segment. Antigen specificity was annotated against VDJdb with VDJmatch, allowing one amino acid substitution in CDR3.

Sample: PBMCs. The source is a woman between 18 and 30 years old in good health. Rearrangement joined TRBV20-1 to TRBJ1-1; TRBD1 aligns with 9 central bases. The bases read TGCAGTGCTAGGTCGAGGACAGGGGACACTGAAGCTTTCTTT. Translated, this gives CSARSRTGDTEAFF.